One sample yielded the 30 T cell receptor beta chains listed below, sequenced in a study of cytomegalovirus exposure and HLA in healthy donors. PCR used 60 Vbeta primers and 13 Jbeta primers. The repertoire was sequenced with immunoSEQ multiplex PCR; TCRdb's copy has only in-frame clones and lacks some. The sample carries some 110,000 clones, approximately 75% recorded once. The specimen sequenced was PBMCs. The source of these receptors is a man aged 50-59 years in good health and CMV-seropositive.

The chain couples TRBV29-1 to TRBJ2-3, with 8 bases identical to TRBD1. J was trimmed by 4 bases and V by 6 bases; bases with no gene match: 9. From germline, CDR1 is SQVTM and CDR2 ANQGSEA. The CDR3 loop spans 14 amino acids. Written as DNA, the CDR3 is TGCAGCGTCGCCAGGGGGCAAGTCGCAGATACGCAGTATTTT. Translation gives CSVARGQVADTQYF.

The chain joins TRBV13 to TRBJ2-1, with 11 bases identical to TRBD2. V lost 3 bases, J lost 3 bases, and 1 base stayed unmatched. The CDR3 spans 15 residues. Germline V lookup: CDR1 PRHDT, CDR2 FYEKMQ (reference sequence). The CDR3 is CASSFGLAGYNEQFF. The CDR3 DNA is TGTGCCAGCAGCTTTGGACTAGCGGGCTACAATGAGCAGTTCTTC.

The rearrangement joins TRBV19 to TRBJ2-5; D is unresolved. V lost 2 bases and J lost 1, with 8 bases in between. This CDR3 has 14 amino acids. Per germline, CDR1 LNHDA and CDR2 SQIVND (reference sequence). CDR3 coding DNA: TGTGCCAGTAGTATACAGGCATCCCAAGAGACCCAGTACTTC. This codes for CASSIQASQETQYF.

V gene TRBV30 combines with J gene TRBJ1-1; D call uncertain. The CDR3 runs to 12 residues. From germline, CDR1 is GTSNPN and CDR2 SVGIG (reference sequence). V was clipped by 3 bases and J by 1 base, with 6 bases between them. The CDR3 DNA is TGTGCCTGGAGCCACAAGAACACTGAAGCTTTCTTT. This translates into CAWSHKNTEAFF.

This chain uses TRBV7-2 with TRBJ2-7; tentatively, D is TRBD1 (6 bases). The CDR3 contains 13 residues. Germline CDR1 is SGHTA and CDR2 is FQGNSA. Trimming stripped 5 bases from V and 6 bases from J, with 14 bases between. The CDR3 here is CASSMGQIREQYF. CDR3 coding DNA: TGTGCCAGCAGCATGGGACAAATCCGCGAGCAGTACTTC.

This chain joins TRBV7-2 and TRBJ2-5; perhaps TRBD2 as D (6 bases). Trimming left V 3 bases short and J 4 bases short, with 15 bases between. The CDR3 loop spans 15 amino acids. Germline CDR1 and CDR2: SGHTA and FQGNSA. The CDR3 bases are TGTGCCAGCAGCTTCCTTGGGGCGGGGCGAGAGACCCAGTACTTC. It is translated as CASSFLGAGRETQYF.

The rearrangement links TRBV7-8 to TRBJ1-6; D possibly corresponds to TRBD1 (6 bases). V lost 7 bases and J 6 bases, leaving 13 bases between the germline ends. Germline values: CDR1 SGHVS, CDR2 FQNEAQ. This CDR3 contains 14 residues. Here the CDR3 DNA reads TGTGCCAGCAAACTCCGGGACATTAATTCACCCCTCCACTTT. Translating gives CASKLRDINSPLHF.

The rearrangement links TRBV18 to TRBJ1-5; TRBD1 aligns across 10 bases. The CDR3 has 18 residues. Germline loops: CDR1 KGHSH, CDR2 LQKENI. Unmatched junction bases numbered 15, after V lost 3 bases and J lost 7 bases. The CDR3 here is CASSPMRSGTGDRQPQHF. CDR3 coding DNA: TGTGCCAGCTCACCGATGAGATCCGGGACAGGGGACCGGCAGCCCCAGCATTTT.

The V call is TRBV2, the J call TRBJ1-4; 9 nucleotides line up with TRBD1. V trimming: 6 bases; J trimming: 11 bases; junction bases outside the gene matches: 16. CDR1 and CDR2 from the germline V gene are SNHLY and FYNNEI. This CDR3 contains 16 residues. CDR3 protein: CASSQARPGTGSKLFF. CDR3 sequence (DNA): TGTGCCAGCAGCCAGGCGCGTCCCGGGACAGGGTCCAAACTGTTTTTT.

The chain uses TRBV30 and TRBJ2-5; the match to TRBD2 covers 10 bases. Germline V gives CDR1 GTSNPN, CDR2 SVGIG (reference sequence). This CDR3 region has 16 residues. The V and J ends lost 0 bases and 4 bases, in that order; junction bases with no gene match: 8. The CDR3 reads CAWSVPLAGVRETQYF. CDR3 in DNA: TGTGCCTGGAGTGTCCCCCTAGCGGGAGTGCGAGAGACCCAGTACTTC.

The V and J genes are TRBV30 and TRBJ1-4; tentatively, D is TRBD1 (5 bases). The CDR3 is 13 amino acids. Germline V gene sequence: CDR1 GTSNPN, CDR2 SVGIG (reference sequence). Trimming took off 7 bases at V and 2 bases at J, with 11 bases between the two ends. The CDR3 nucleotides are TGTGCCTCCCGCAGGGCGACTAATGAAAAACTGTTTTTT. This codes for CASRRATNEKLFF.

CDR3: CAISQGILNYGYTF. CDR3 nucleotides: TGTGCCATTTCACAGGGGATCCTTAACTATGGCTACACCTTC. V and J are TRBV10-3 and TRBJ1-2; 7 bases align to TRBD1. V lost 9 bases to trimming and J lost 1 base; unmatched junction nucleotides: 8. The CDR3 has 14 residues. Germline V gene lookup returns CDR1 ENHRY and CDR2 SYGVKD.

This sequence joins TRBV2 and TRBJ2-4, with D unresolved. Germline V lookup: CDR1 SNHLY, CDR2 FYNNEI. The CDR3 loop spans 15 amino acids. Trimming pared 7 bases from V and 3 bases from J, leaving 16 bases between. The CDR3 sequence is CASTDIRVDKNIQYF. As DNA, the CDR3 is TGTGCCAGCACTGACATCCGAGTAGACAAAAACATTCAGTACTTC.

The chain carries TRBV9 and TRBJ2-1, with a tentative D call TRBD1 (5 bases). From germline, CDR1 is SGDLS and CDR2 YYNGEE. V was pared by 4 bases and J by 6 bases, with 14 bases between. The CDR3 totals 14 residues. CDR3 sequence (DNA): TGTGCCAGCAGCACTCAAAGGGGCTTCAATGAGCAGTTCTTC. Its translation is CASSTQRGFNEQFF.

The J gene is TRBJ2-5, the V gene TRBV6-5, with 15 positions matching TRBD2. Germline V gives CDR1 MNHEY, CDR2 SVGAGI. This CDR3 region has 15 residues. V lost 0 bases to trimming and J lost 9 bases; unmatched junction nucleotides: 2. DNA for the CDR3: TGTGCCAGCAGTTACTCCGGACTAGCGGGGGGGTCCCAGTACTTC. Its translation: CASSYSGLAGGSQYF.

V and J are TRBV7-2 and TRBJ2-3, with TRBD1 identical over 9 bases. The germline gives CDR1 SGHTA, CDR2 FQGNSA. The CDR3 loop spans 16 amino acids. V gave up 1 base and J gave up 2 bases; unmatched junction bases: 4. The CDR3 nucleotides read TGTGCCAGCAGCTTAGTCGGACAGGGGATCACAGATACGCAGTATTTT. The encoded protein is CASSLVGQGITDTQYF.

The chain couples TRBV5-1 to TRBJ2-4; 9 bases are a match to TRBD2. V gave up 7 bases and J gave up 8 bases; unmatched junction bases: 13. Looked up from germline, CDR1 is SGHRS and CDR2 is YFSETQ. The CDR3 is 15 amino acids. Here the CDR3 reads CASSRASGIGDIQYF. DNA for the CDR3: TGCGCCAGCTCAAGGGCTAGCGGGATCGGAGACATTCAGTACTTC. Together with reference TRBV5-1 and TRBJ2-4, the CDR3 gives the full variable domain: KAGVTQTPRYLIKTRGQQVTLSCSPISGHRSVSWYQQTPGQGLQFLFEYFSETQRNKGNFPGRFSGRQFSNSRSEMNVSTLELGDSALYLCASSRASGIGDIQYFGAGTRLSVL.

The chain combines TRBV6-1 with TRBJ1-2, with D possibly being TRBD1 (6 bases). The germline CDR1 and CDR2 sequences are MNHNS and SASEGT. Trimming left V 7 bases short and J 5 bases short, with 17 bases between. The CDR3 length is 14 residues. The DNA of the CDR3 is TGTGCCAGCACCCTCTTGGGGGCTATTTATGGCTACACCTTC. It translates to CASTLLGAIYGYTF.

The rearrangement joins TRBV6-6 to TRBJ2-5, with D maybe TRBD1 (6 bases). The assigned J gene may be wrong: the sequence end matches TRBJ2-7 better. CDR3 size: 15 residues. Germline assignment: CDR1 MNHNY and CDR2 SVGAGI (reference sequence). As DNA, the CDR3 is TGTGCCAGCAGTCCCTCCAGGGGTTCGTCCTACGAGCAGTACTTC. This codes for CASSPSRGSSYEQYF.

The V call is TRBV19, the J call TRBJ2-3; 9 nucleotides agree with TRBD2. Germline V gene data show CDR1 as LNHDA and CDR2 as SQIVND (reference sequence). J gave up 7 bases and V 7 bases, and 12 bases lay outside the gene matches. The CDR3 length is 15 residues. The CDR3 DNA reads as TGTGCCAGTAAAGGCGGGGGGGCCGAGGGGAATACGCAGTATTTT. Translating gives CASKGGGAEGNTQYF.

This chain uses TRBV14 with TRBJ2-7, with 9 bases identical to TRBD1. Germline V lookup: CDR1 SGHDN, CDR2 FVKESK. With V trimmed by 0 bases and J by 1 base, 10 bases remained unmatched. CDR3 size: 18 residues. The CDR3 reads CASSQEGTGTGISYEQYF. In nucleotides, the CDR3 is TGTGCCAGCAGCCAAGAGGGGACCGGGACAGGGATATCCTACGAGCAGTACTTC.

The V gene is TRBV18, the J gene TRBJ2-5; TRBD2 aligns across 7 bases. The CDR3 length is 14 residues. Germline lookup yields CDR1 KGHSH and CDR2 LQKENI. J lost 4 bases, V lost 6 bases, and 8 bases had no gene match. The CDR3 coding sequence is TGTGCCAGCTCGCGGAACCCGGGGGGAGAGACCCAGTACTTC. Protein: CASSRNPGGETQYF.

The chain combines TRBV7-2 with TRBJ1-2; D is unclear. Germline V lookup: CDR1 SGHTA, CDR2 FQGNSA. V was pared by 5 bases and J by 6 bases, with 10 bases between. CDR3 length: 12 amino acids. CDR3 region: CASSPVMDGYTF. The CDR3 DNA follows: TGTGCCAGCAGCCCAGTGATGGATGGCTACACCTTC.

The chain joins TRBV7-9 to TRBJ1-2; D is ambiguous. This CDR3 is built from 12 residues. V was trimmed by 5 bases and J by 4 bases, leaving 8 bases between them. The germline gives CDR1 SEHNR, CDR2 FQNEAQ (reference sequence). Written as DNA, the CDR3 is TGTGCCAGCAGCCGAAACTTCTATGGCTACACCTTC. Translating gives CASSRNFYGYTF.

V and J are TRBV6-5 and TRBJ2-7; 8 nucleotides align to TRBD1. V was clipped by 4 bases and J by 2 bases; unmatched bases: 7. The CDR3 runs to 15 residues. Per the germline V gene, CDR1 is MNHEY and CDR2 is SVGAGI. In DNA, the CDR3 is TGTGCCAGCAGTTCCTCGCCGGGACAGGCCTACGAGCAGTACTTC. This codes for CASSSSPGQAYEQYF.

The gene calls are TRBV9 and TRBJ2-1; the match to TRBD2 covers 9 bases. The V gene's germline CDR1 is SGDLS and CDR2 YYNGEE. The CDR3 runs 15 residues. Germline trimming cut 2 bases from V and 8 bases from J; bases unmatched to any gene: 8. CDR3 bases: TGTGCCAGCAGCGTCGGGCGGGGGGGCCAATATGAGCAGTTCTTC. Residues: CASSVGRGGQYEQFF.

This clone was observed a single time. The chain carries TRBV28 and TRBJ1-4; D might be TRBD1 (6 bases). The CDR3 runs 15 residues. V lost 4 bases and J lost 3, with 12 bases in between. The germline V gene encodes CDR1 MDHEN and CDR2 SYDVKM. CDR3 sequence reads: CASSYPGVANEKLFF. In DNA, the CDR3 is TGTGCCAGCAGTTATCCAGGGGTGGCTAATGAAAAACTGTTTTTT.

This sequence joins TRBV11-2 and TRBJ2-7; 8 bases match TRBD1. After removal of 1 base from V and 0 bases from J, the junction contained 8 bases not matched to a gene. CDR1 is SGHAT and CDR2 is FQNNGV in the germline V gene. The CDR3 consists of 17 residues. The CDR3 nucleotides read TGTGCCAGCAGCTTAGTGGGGACAGGACCGAGCTCCTACGAGCAGTACTTC. Translated, it gives CASSLVGTGPSSYEQYF.

J is TRBJ1-5 and V is TRBV28; no clear D gene. Germline CDR1 and CDR2: MDHEN and SYDVKM. The CDR3 sequence is 14 residues long. V was clipped by 6 bases and J by 7 bases, with 16 bases between them. CDR3: CASSPWDSGQPQHF. The DNA of the CDR3 is TGTGCCAGCAGCCCATGGGATTCGGGGCAGCCCCAGCATTTT.

This chain's CDR3 is CASSETRHANEAFF. The DNA for the CDR3 is TGCGCCAGCAGTGAGACTCGACACGCGAATGAAGCTTTCTTT. The chain combines TRBV10-1 with TRBJ1-1; no clear D gene. CDR1 and CDR2 (germline): WNHNN, SYGVQD (reference sequence). The CDR3 sequence is 14 residues long. V was shortened by 2 bases and J by 7 bases, with 14 bases between the two germline ends.